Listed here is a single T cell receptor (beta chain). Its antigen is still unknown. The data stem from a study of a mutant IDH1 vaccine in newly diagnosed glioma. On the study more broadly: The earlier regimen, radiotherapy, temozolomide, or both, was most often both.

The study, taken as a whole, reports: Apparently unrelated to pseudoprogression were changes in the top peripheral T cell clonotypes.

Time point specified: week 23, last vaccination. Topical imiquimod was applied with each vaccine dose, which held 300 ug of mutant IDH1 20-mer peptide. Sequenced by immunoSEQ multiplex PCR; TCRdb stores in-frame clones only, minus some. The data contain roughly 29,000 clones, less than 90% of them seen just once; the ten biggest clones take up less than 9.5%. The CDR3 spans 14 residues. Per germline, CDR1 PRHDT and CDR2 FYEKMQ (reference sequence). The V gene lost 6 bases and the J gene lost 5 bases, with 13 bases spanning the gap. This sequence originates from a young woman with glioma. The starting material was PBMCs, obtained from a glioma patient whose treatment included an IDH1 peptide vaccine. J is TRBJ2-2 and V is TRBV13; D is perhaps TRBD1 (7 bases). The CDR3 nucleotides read TGTGCCAGCAGAAGCAGGGGGGATACCGGGGAGCTGTTTTTT. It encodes CASRSRGDTGELFF.